These T cell receptor beta chains were read from a single sample in a study of T cell changes during pregnancy in multiple sclerosis. Measured with immunoSEQ multiplex PCR; TCRdb has only the in-frame clones, and not every one. The table lists under 95,000 clones, 85% to 95% of them singletons. The material sequenced was peripheral blood, taken after pregnancy. These receptors were taken from a female donor with multiple sclerosis, enrolled in a pregnancy study. CDR3s include the opening cysteine and the closing phenylalanine or tryptophan. A D gene is named only where the DNA matches it firmly. Rows give clone size only sometimes, using once, few, many, or a class for an expanded clone.

V gene	J gene	clone size	D gene	CDR3 length	CDR3 protein	CDR3 DNA
TRBV28	TRBJ2-7	.	.	16	CASSPRGLRRRYEQYF	TGTGCCAGCAGCCCACGAGGGCTAAGGCGTCGGTACGAGCAGTACTTC
TRBV5-1	TRBJ1-1	once	.	15	CASSLFTGTTRRHFF	TGCGCCAGCAGCTTGTTTACCGGGACAACAAGAAGGCATTTCTTT
TRBV7-2	TRBJ2-3	.	.	13	CASRTPAVDTQYF	TGTGCCAGCAGAACCCCGGCGGTGGATACGCAGTATTTT
TRBV6-1	TRBJ2-7	.	TRBD1	15	CASTPGDSQSYEQYF	TGTGCCAGCACCCCCGGGGACAGCCAGTCCTACGAGCAGTACTTC
TRBV4-1	TRBJ1-2	.	TRBD1	16	CASSQEGTGGFYGYTF	TGCGCCAGCAGCCAAGAAGGGACAGGGGGTTTCTATGGCTACACCTTC
TRBV27	TRBJ2-7	.	.	14	CASSFGRGGLEQYF	TGTGCCAGCAGTTTCGGCAGGGGTGGTCTCGAGCAGTACTTC
TRBV2	TRBJ1-5	.	.	16	CASSVLAGRGGQPQHF	TGTGCCAGCAGTGTCCTGGCGGGCAGGGGCGGTCAGCCCCAGCATTTT
TRBV25-1	TRBJ2-4	.	TRBD2	17	CASTGLAGLITKNIQYF	TGTGCCAGCACCGGACTAGCGGGGCTAATAACCAAAAACATTCAGTACTTC
TRBV27	TRBJ1-1	.	TRBD1	16	CASRELQGARNTEAFF	TGTGCCAGCAGGGAACTACAGGGGGCAAGGAACACTGAAGCTTTCTTT
TRBV5-1	TRBJ2-7	.	.	11	CASSYSSEQYF	TGCGCCAGCAGCTATTCCTCGGAGCAGTACTTC